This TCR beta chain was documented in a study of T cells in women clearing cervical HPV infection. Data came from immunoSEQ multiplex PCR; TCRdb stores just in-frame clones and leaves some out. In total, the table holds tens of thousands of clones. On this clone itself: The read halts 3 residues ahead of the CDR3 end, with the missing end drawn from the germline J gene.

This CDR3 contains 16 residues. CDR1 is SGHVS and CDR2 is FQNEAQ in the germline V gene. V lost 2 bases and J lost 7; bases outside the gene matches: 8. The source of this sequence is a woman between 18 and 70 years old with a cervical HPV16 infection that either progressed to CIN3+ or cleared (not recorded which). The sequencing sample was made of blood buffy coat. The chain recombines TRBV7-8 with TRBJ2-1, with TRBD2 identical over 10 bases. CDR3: CASSLSTLAGTNEQFF. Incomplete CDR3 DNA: TGTGCCAGCAGCTTATCCACACTAGCGGGAACAAATGAG.